Listed below are T cell receptor beta chains from one sample, sequenced in a study of T cell changes during pregnancy in multiple sclerosis. Some clones are missing from TCRdb's copy, which holds only in-frame ones; the method was immunoSEQ multiplex PCR. Of around 99,000 clones listed, 85% to 95% are singletons. Source: peripheral blood, taken in the first trimester of pregnancy. The receptors derive from a female donor with multiple sclerosis, enrolled in a pregnancy study. Each CDR3 is given with its conserved first and last residue. The order of the fields is J gene, D gene, clone size, V gene, CDR3 protein, CDR3 DNA. A D gene is named only where the DNA matches it firmly. Clone size is shown for a subset of rows, as once, few, many or a class of expanded clone.

J gene: TRBJ2-7; D gene: TRBD2; clone size: NA; V gene: TRBV29-1; CDR3 protein: CSVEPSGSHEQYF; CDR3 DNA: TGCAGCGTTGAGCCTAGCGGGAGTCACGAGCAGTACTTC
J gene: TRBJ1-1; D gene: NA; clone size: few; V gene: TRBV5-8; CDR3 protein: CASSSGDRLGNTEAFF; CDR3 DNA: TGTGCCAGCAGCTCTGGCGACAGGCTTGGGAACACTGAAGCTTTCTTT
J gene: TRBJ1-5; D gene: NA; clone size: NA; V gene: TRBV4-2; CDR3 protein: CASSQDRDQPQHF; CDR3 DNA: TGTGCCAGCAGCCAAGATAGAGATCAGCCCCAGCATTTT
J gene: TRBJ2-7; D gene: NA; clone size: NA; V gene: TRBV29-1; CDR3 protein: CSVGGADSGNEQYF; CDR3 DNA: TGCAGCGTTGGGGGAGCGGACAGTGGGAACGAGCAGTACTTC
J gene: TRBJ2-2; D gene: NA; clone size: NA; V gene: TRBV5-5; CDR3 protein: CASSLYGNTGELFF; CDR3 DNA: TGTGCCAGCAGCCTTTACGGGAACACCGGGGAGCTGTTTTTT
J gene: TRBJ1-5; D gene: NA; clone size: once; V gene: TRBV5-1; CDR3 protein: CASSWLGGNQPQHF; CDR3 DNA: TGCGCCAGCAGCTGGCTCGGGGGCAATCAGCCCCAGCATTTT
J gene: TRBJ2-4; D gene: NA; clone size: NA; V gene: TRBV6-1; CDR3 protein: CASSEAGTGGGGGF; CDR3 DNA: TGTGCCAGCAGTGAAGCCGGGACAGGTGGGGGGGGTGGCTTC
J gene: TRBJ2-6; D gene: NA; clone size: NA; V gene: TRBV9; CDR3 protein: CASSVNQGYGANVLTF; CDR3 DNA: TGTGCCAGCAGCGTAAACCAGGGGTACGGGGCCAACGTCCTGACTTTC
J gene: TRBJ2-7; D gene: TRBD1; clone size: NA; V gene: TRBV27; CDR3 protein: CASHRGFGEQYF; CDR3 DNA: TGTGCCAGCCACAGGGGTTTTGGCGAGCAGTACTTC
J gene: TRBJ1-1; D gene: TRBD1; clone size: NA; V gene: TRBV27; CDR3 protein: CASSLKGALTEAFF; CDR3 DNA: TGTGCCAGCAGTTTAAAGGGGGCTTTGACTGAAGCTTTCTTT
J gene: TRBJ2-7; D gene: TRBD2; clone size: NA; V gene: TRBV15; CDR3 protein: CATSRDVERDQGYEQYF; CDR3 DNA: TGTGCCACCAGCAGAGATGTGGAGCGGGATCAGGGCTACGAGCAGTACTTC
J gene: TRBJ2-7; D gene: TRBD1; clone size: NA; V gene: TRBV29-1; CDR3 protein: CSVSGWQGASYEQYF; CDR3 DNA: TGCAGCGTTAGCGGTTGGCAGGGGGCTTCCTACGAGCAGTACTTC
J gene: TRBJ1-5; D gene: NA; clone size: NA; V gene: TRBV6-1; CDR3 protein: CASSGVLGQPQHF; CDR3 DNA: TGTGCCAGCAGTGGGGTACTAGGCCAGCCCCAGCATTTT
J gene: TRBJ1-5; D gene: NA; clone size: NA; V gene: TRBV7-8; CDR3 protein: CASSLEDSLYGQPQHF; CDR3 DNA: TGTGCCAGCAGCTTAGAGGACAGCCTGTACGGACAGCCCCAGCATTTT
J gene: TRBJ1-2; D gene: TRBD1; clone size: NA; V gene: TRBV28; CDR3 protein: CASSLSQGVGGYTF; CDR3 DNA: TGTGCCAGCAGTTTATCACAGGGGGTGGGAGGCTACACCTTC
J gene: TRBJ2-1; D gene: TRBD2; clone size: NA; V gene: TRBV15; CDR3 protein: CATSRGTSGRGAYNEQFF; CDR3 DNA: TGTGCCACCAGTAGAGGGACTAGCGGGAGAGGGGCCTACAATGAGCAGTTCTTC
J gene: TRBJ1-1; D gene: NA; clone size: once; V gene: TRBV6-5; CDR3 protein: CASSWTENTEAFF; CDR3 DNA: TGTGCCAGCAGCTGGACAGAGAACACTGAAGCTTTCTTT
J gene: TRBJ1-2; D gene: TRBD1; clone size: NA; V gene: TRBV7-9; CDR3 protein: CASSQDRVPAGGYTF; CDR3 DNA: TGTGCCAGCAGCCAGGACAGGGTCCCAGCAGGAGGCTACACCTTC
J gene: TRBJ1-5; D gene: TRBD1; clone size: once; V gene: TRBV27; CDR3 protein: CASSFFRGQGLNQPQHF; CDR3 DNA: TGTGCCAGCAGTTTCTTCCGGGGACAGGGACTCAATCAGCCCCAGCATTTT
J gene: TRBJ1-4; D gene: TRBD1; clone size: NA; V gene: TRBV5-6; CDR3 protein: CASTNLDREVGNEKLFF; CDR3 DNA: TGTGCCAGCACCAACCTGGACAGGGAGGTCGGGAATGAAAAACTGTTTTTT
J gene: TRBJ2-1; D gene: TRBD2; clone size: NA; V gene: TRBV5-4; CDR3 protein: CASSIGGSYNEQFF; CDR3 DNA: TGTGCCAGCAGTATAGGCGGGAGCTACAATGAGCAGTTCTTC
J gene: TRBJ2-3; D gene: NA; clone size: NA; V gene: TRBV5-6; CDR3 protein: CASSFLAFSTDTQYF; CDR3 DNA: TGTGCCAGCAGTTTTCTAGCGTTCAGCACAGATACGCAGTATTTT
J gene: TRBJ1-5; D gene: TRBD1; clone size: NA; V gene: TRBV28; CDR3 protein: CASRLQGARQPQHF; CDR3 DNA: TGTGCCAGCAGACTACAGGGGGCAAGGCAGCCCCAGCATTTT
J gene: TRBJ2-7; D gene: NA; clone size: NA; V gene: TRBV11-2; CDR3 protein: CASSLLTTYEQYF; CDR3 DNA: TGTGCCAGCAGCTTATTAACTACCTACGAGCAGTACTTC
J gene: TRBJ2-3; D gene: NA; clone size: NA; V gene: TRBV20-1; CDR3 protein: CSNGRGDTQYF; CDR3 DNA: TGCAGCAACGGGAGAGGGGATACGCAGTATTTT
J gene: TRBJ2-7; D gene: TRBD1; clone size: NA; V gene: TRBV27; CDR3 protein: CASSMTGGHYEQYF; CDR3 DNA: TGTGCCAGCAGCATGACAGGGGGCCATTACGAGCAGTACTTC
J gene: TRBJ1-1; D gene: NA; clone size: once; V gene: TRBV4-1; CDR3 protein: CASSRQVGDTEAFF; CDR3 DNA: TGCGCCAGCAGCCGCCAAGTAGGGGACACTGAAGCTTTCTTT
J gene: TRBJ2-7; D gene: TRBD1; clone size: NA; V gene: TRBV28; CDR3 protein: CASSLPQTGGYEQYF; CDR3 DNA: TGTGCCAGCAGTTTACCTCAGACAGGGGGCTACGAGCAGTACTTC
J gene: TRBJ2-2; D gene: NA; clone size: NA; V gene: TRBV6-6; CDR3 protein: CASIGGWGRATGELFF; CDR3 DNA: TGTGCCAGCATAGGGGGATGGGGGAGGGCAACCGGGGAGCTGTTTTTT
J gene: TRBJ2-4; D gene: NA; clone size: NA; V gene: TRBV28; CDR3 protein: CASSSEGTRGNIQYF; CDR3 DNA: TGTGCCAGCAGTTCGGAGGGGACGAGGGGAAACATTCAGTACTTC
J gene: TRBJ2-7; D gene: NA; clone size: NA; V gene: TRBV6-5; CDR3 protein: CASSSLRGSYEQYF; CDR3 DNA: TGTGCCAGCAGTTCCCTACGGGGCTCCTACGAGCAGTACTTC
J gene: TRBJ2-1; D gene: TRBD2; clone size: NA; V gene: TRBV7-2; CDR3 protein: CASSSLRLADHNEQFF; CDR3 DNA: TGTGCCAGCAGCTCACTTAGACTAGCGGATCACAATGAGCAGTTCTTC
J gene: TRBJ2-7; D gene: NA; clone size: NA; V gene: TRBV27; CDR3 protein: CASSHTGNEQYF; CDR3 DNA: TGTGCCAGCAGTCACACAGGGAACGAGCAGTACTTC
J gene: TRBJ2-3; D gene: NA; clone size: NA; V gene: TRBV30; CDR3 protein: CAWSWAGDTQYF; CDR3 DNA: TGTGCCTGGAGTTGGGCGGGAGATACGCAGTATTTT
J gene: TRBJ1-1; D gene: NA; clone size: NA; V gene: TRBV20-1; CDR3 protein: CSASQGVQAFF; CDR3 DNA: TGCAGTGCTTCACAGGGAGTTCAAGCTTTCTTT
J gene: TRBJ2-4; D gene: TRBD1; clone size: NA; V gene: TRBV28; CDR3 protein: CASSTGALAKNIQYF; CDR3 DNA: TGTGCCAGCAGCACAGGGGCGCTAGCCAAAAACATTCAGTACTTC
J gene: TRBJ2-1; D gene: TRBD2; clone size: NA; V gene: TRBV4-2; CDR3 protein: CASSQTLAVSYNEQFF; CDR3 DNA: TGTGCCAGCAGCCAAACCCTAGCGGTTTCCTACAATGAGCAGTTCTTC
J gene: TRBJ1-2; D gene: TRBD1; clone size: once; V gene: TRBV5-4; CDR3 protein: CASISMGQGNYGYTF; CDR3 DNA: TGTGCCAGCATCTCCATGGGACAGGGGAACTATGGCTACACCTTC
J gene: TRBJ2-6; D gene: NA; clone size: NA; V gene: TRBV9; CDR3 protein: CASSPQGAGANVLTF; CDR3 DNA: TGTGCCAGCAGCCCCCAAGGGGCTGGGGCCAACGTCCTGACTTTC
J gene: TRBJ1-2; D gene: TRBD1; clone size: NA; V gene: TRBV7-9; CDR3 protein: CASTGTEVFGYTF; CDR3 DNA: TGTGCCAGCACCGGGACAGAAGTTTTTGGCTACACCTTC
J gene: TRBJ1-4; D gene: TRBD1; clone size: NA; V gene: TRBV7-2; CDR3 protein: CASSSQTGPNEKLFF; CDR3 DNA: TGTGCCAGCAGCTCACAGACAGGGCCTAATGAAAAACTGTTTTTT
J gene: TRBJ1-6; D gene: NA; clone size: NA; V gene: TRBV5-1; CDR3 protein: CASSLRGNSPLHF; CDR3 DNA: TGCGCCAGCAGCTTGAGGGGTAATTCACCCCTCCACTTT
J gene: TRBJ1-5; D gene: TRBD1; clone size: NA; V gene: TRBV4-1; CDR3 protein: CASSHPDRVNQPQHF; CDR3 DNA: TGCGCCAGCAGCCATCCGGACAGGGTCAATCAGCCCCAGCATTTT
J gene: TRBJ2-7; D gene: TRBD2; clone size: NA; V gene: TRBV4-1; CDR3 protein: CASSGLAGAREQYF; CDR3 DNA: TGCGCCAGCAGTGGACTAGCGGGAGCCCGCGAGCAGTACTTC
J gene: TRBJ1-2; D gene: NA; clone size: NA; V gene: TRBV10-2; CDR3 protein: CASTALPSGGYGYTF; CDR3 DNA: TGCGCCAGCACCGCACTGCCGAGCGGAGGATATGGCTACACCTTC
J gene: TRBJ1-2; D gene: TRBD1; clone size: once; V gene: TRBV28; CDR3 protein: CASSLRTGAPTNHGYTF; CDR3 DNA: TGTGCCAGCAGCCTTCGGACAGGAGCACCCACTAACCATGGCTACACCTTC
J gene: TRBJ1-1; D gene: NA; clone size: NA; V gene: TRBV7-9; CDR3 protein: CASSLEGEGTEAFF; CDR3 DNA: TGTGCCAGCAGCTTAGAGGGAGAGGGCACTGAAGCTTTCTTT
J gene: TRBJ2-2; D gene: NA; clone size: NA; V gene: TRBV27; CDR3 protein: CASALGGGGELFF; CDR3 DNA: TGTGCCAGCGCCCTTGGAGGAGGGGGGGAGCTGTTTTTT